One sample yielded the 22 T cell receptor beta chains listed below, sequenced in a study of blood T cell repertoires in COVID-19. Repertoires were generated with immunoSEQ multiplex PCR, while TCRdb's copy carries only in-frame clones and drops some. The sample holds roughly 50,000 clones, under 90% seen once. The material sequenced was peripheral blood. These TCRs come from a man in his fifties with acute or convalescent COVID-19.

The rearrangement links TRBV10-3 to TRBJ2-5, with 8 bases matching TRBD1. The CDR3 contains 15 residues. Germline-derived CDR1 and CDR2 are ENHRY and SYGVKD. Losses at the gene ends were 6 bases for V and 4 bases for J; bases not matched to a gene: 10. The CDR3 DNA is TGTGCCATCAGACCAGGACAGGGAGCTCCAGAGACCCAGTACTTC. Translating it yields CAIRPGQGAPETQYF.

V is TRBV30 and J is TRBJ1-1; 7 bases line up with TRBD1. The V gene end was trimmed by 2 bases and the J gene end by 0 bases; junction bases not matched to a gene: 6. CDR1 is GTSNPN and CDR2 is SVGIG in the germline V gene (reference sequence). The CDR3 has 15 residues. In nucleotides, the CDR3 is TGTGCCTGGAGTTCAGGGGGACACATGAACACTGAAGCTTTCTTT. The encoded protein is CAWSSGGHMNTEAFF.

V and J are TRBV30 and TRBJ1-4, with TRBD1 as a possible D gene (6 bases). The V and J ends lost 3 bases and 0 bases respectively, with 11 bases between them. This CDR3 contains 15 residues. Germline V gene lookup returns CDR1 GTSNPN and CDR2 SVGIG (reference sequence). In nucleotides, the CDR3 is TGTGCCTGGAGACAGGGAGTTTCAACTAATGAAAAACTGTTTTTT. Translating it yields CAWRQGVSTNEKLFF.

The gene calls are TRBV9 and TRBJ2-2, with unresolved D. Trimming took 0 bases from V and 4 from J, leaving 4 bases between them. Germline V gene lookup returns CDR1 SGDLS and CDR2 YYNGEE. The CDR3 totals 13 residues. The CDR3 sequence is CASSVAGTGELFF. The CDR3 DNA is TGTGCCAGCAGCGTAGCCGGCACCGGGGAGCTGTTTTTT.

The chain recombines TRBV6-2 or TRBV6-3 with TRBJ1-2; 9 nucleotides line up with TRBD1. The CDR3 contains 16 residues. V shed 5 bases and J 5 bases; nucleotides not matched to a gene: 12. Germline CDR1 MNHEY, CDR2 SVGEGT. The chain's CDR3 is CASSPQADRGGYGYTF. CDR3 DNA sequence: TGTGCCAGCAGTCCACAAGCGGACAGGGGAGGTTATGGCTACACCTTC.

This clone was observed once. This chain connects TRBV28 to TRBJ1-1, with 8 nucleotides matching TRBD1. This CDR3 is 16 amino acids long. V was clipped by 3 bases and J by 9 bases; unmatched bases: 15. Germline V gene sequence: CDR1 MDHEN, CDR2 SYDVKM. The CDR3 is CASSFIPGDRSTQAFF. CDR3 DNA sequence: TGTGCCAGCAGTTTCATACCGGGGGACAGGTCTACCCAAGCTTTCTTT. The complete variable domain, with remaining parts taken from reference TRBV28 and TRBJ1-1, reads DVKVTQSSRYLVKRTGEKVFLECVQDMDHENMFWYRQDPGLGLRLIYFSYDVKMKEKGDIPEGYSVSREKKERFSLILESASTNQTSMYLCASSFIPGDRSTQAFFGQGTRLTVV.

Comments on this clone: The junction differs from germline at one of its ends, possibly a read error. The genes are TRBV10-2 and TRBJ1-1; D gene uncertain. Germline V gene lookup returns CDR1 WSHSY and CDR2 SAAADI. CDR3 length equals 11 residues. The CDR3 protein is CASSDNSEAFF. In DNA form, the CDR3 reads TGCGCCAGCAGTGATAACAGTGAAGCTTTCTTT.

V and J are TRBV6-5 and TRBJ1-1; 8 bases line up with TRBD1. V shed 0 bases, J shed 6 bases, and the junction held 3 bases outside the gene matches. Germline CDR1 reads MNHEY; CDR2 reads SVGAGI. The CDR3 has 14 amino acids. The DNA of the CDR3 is TGTGCCAGCAGTTACTCGGACAGGGAACCTGAAGCTTTCTTT. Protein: CASSYSDREPEAFF.

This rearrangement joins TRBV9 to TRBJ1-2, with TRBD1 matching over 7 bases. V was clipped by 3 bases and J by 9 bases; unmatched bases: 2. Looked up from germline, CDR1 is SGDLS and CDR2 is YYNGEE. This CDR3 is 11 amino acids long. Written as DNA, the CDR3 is TGTGCCAGCAGCGAGGGACAGCGCTACACCTTC. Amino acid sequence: CASSEGQRYTF.

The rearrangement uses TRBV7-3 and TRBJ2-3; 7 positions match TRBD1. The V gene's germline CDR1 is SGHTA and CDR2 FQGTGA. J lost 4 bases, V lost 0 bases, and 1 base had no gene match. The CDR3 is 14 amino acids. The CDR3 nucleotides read TGTGCCAGCAGCTTAACAGGGGGCGCAGATACGCAGTATTTT. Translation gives CASSLTGGADTQYF.

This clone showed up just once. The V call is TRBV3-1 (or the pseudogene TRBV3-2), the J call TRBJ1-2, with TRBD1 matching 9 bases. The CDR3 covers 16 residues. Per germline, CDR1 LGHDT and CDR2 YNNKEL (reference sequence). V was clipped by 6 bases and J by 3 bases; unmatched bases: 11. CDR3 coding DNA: TGTGCCAGCAGTCGTGGACAGGGGCGGTCGGACTATGGCTACACCTTC. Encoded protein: CASSRGQGRSDYGYTF.

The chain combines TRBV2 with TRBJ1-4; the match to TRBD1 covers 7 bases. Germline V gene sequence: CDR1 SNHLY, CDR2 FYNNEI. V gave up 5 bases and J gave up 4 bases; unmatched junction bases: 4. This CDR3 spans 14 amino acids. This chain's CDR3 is CASSKQGFNEKLFF. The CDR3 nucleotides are TGTGCCAGCAGTAAACAGGGGTTTAATGAAAAACTGTTTTTT.

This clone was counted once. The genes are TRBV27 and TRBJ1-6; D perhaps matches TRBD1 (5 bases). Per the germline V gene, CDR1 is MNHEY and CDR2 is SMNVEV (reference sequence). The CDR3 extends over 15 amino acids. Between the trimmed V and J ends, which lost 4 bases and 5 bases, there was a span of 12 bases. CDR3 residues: CASSSGGSNNSPLHF. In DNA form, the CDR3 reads TGTGCCAGCAGTTCCGGGGGGAGTAATAATTCACCCCTCCACTTT.

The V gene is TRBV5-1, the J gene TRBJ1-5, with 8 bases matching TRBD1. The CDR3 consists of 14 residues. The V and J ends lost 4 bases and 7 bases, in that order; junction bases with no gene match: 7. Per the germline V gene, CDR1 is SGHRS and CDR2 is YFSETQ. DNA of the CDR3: TGCGCCAGCAGCCCCCAGGGGGCAAGCCAGCCCCAGCATTTT. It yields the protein CASSPQGASQPQHF. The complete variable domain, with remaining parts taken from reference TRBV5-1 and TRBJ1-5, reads KAGVTQTPRYLIKTRGQQVTLSCSPISGHRSVSWYQQTPGQGLQFLFEYFSETQRNKGNFPGRFSGRQFSNSRSEMNVSTLELGDSALYLCASSPQGASQPQHFGDGTRLSIL.

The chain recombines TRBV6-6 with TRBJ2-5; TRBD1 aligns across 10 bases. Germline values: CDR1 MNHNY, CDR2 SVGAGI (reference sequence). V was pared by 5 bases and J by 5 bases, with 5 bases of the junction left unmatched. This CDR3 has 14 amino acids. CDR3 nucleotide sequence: TGTGCCAGCAGTGAGACAGGGGGCGAGGAGACCCAGTACTTC. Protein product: CASSETGGEETQYF.

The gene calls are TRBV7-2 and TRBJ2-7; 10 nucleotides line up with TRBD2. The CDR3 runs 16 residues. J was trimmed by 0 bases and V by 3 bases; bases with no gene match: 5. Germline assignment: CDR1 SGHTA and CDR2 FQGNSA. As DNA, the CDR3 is TGTGCCAGCAGCTTCCTAGCGGGAGACAACTCCTACGAGCAGTACTTC. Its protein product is CASSFLAGDNSYEQYF.

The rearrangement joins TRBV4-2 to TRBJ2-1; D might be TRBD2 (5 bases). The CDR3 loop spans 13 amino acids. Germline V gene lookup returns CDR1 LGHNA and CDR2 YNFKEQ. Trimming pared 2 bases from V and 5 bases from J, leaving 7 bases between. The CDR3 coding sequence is TGTGCCAGCAGCCAATCGGAGGACAATGAGCAGTTCTTC. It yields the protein CASSQSEDNEQFF.

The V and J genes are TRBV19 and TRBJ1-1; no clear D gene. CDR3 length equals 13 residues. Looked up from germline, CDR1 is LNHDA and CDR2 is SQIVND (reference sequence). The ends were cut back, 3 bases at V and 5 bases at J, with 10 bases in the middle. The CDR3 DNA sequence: TGTGCCAGTAGTATTAACAGAGGGACTGAAGCTTTCTTT. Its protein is CASSINRGTEAFF. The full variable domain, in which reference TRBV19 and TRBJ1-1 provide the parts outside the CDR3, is DGGITQSPKYLFRKEGQNVTLSCEQNLNHDAMYWYRQDPGQGLRLIYYSQIVNDFQKGDIAEGYSVSREKKESFPLTVTSAQKNPTAFYLCASSINRGTEAFFGQGTRLTVV.

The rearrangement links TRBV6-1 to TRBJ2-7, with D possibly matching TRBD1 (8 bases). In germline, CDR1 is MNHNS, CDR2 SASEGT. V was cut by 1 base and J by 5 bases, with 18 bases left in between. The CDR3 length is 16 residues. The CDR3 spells CASSEVGEGQANEQYF. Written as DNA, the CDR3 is TGTGCCAGCAGTGAAGTCGGGGAGGGACAGGCGAACGAGCAGTACTTC.

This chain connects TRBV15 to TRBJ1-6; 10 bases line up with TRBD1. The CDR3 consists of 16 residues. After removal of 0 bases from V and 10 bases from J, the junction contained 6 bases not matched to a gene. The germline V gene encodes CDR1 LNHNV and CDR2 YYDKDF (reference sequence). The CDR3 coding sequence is TGTGCCACCAGCAGAGAGCGGACAGGGGGGGGATCACCCCTCCACTTT. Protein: CATSRERTGGGSPLHF.

The CDR3 is CASREGGHEQFF. In DNA, the CDR3 is TGTGCCAGTCGGGAGGGGGGCCATGAGCAGTTCTTC. The chain joins TRBV19 to TRBJ2-1; 8 bases are a match to TRBD2. The J segment lost 8 bases and the V segment lost 8 bases, leaving 5 bases of the junction unmatched. The CDR3 contains 12 residues. Germline V gene sequence: CDR1 LNHDA, CDR2 SQIVND (reference sequence).

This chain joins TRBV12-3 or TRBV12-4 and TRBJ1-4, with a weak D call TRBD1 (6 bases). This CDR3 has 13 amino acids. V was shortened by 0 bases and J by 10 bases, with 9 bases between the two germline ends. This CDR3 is CASSLAGGGKLFF. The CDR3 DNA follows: TGTGCCAGCAGTTTAGCGGGAGGGGGAAAACTGTTTTTT.